This T cell receptor (beta chain) was identified in a study of neurological immune-mediated disorders. TCRdb analysed the 5' RACE reads with MiXCR anew, one entry per CDR3 protein. There are 45,000 to 65,000 distinct CDR3 sequences in the sample; roughly 4.4% occur only once, and 2.9% lies in the top ten. This clonotype has only a few counts. The CDR3 consists of 17 residues. Germline-derived CDR1 and CDR2 are SGHDN and FVKESK. V was clipped by 4 bases and J by 2 bases, with 19 bases between them. This chain links TRBV14 with TRBJ2-3; D may be TRBD2 (6 bases). The sequence was collected from a man in his forties or fifties with multiple sclerosis. The sequencing sample was made of PBMCs. The CDR3 DNA reads as TGTGCCAGCAGCCCGGCCTGGCGGGGCACCTTCACAGATACGCAGTATTTT. It codes for CASSPAWRGTFTDTQYF.